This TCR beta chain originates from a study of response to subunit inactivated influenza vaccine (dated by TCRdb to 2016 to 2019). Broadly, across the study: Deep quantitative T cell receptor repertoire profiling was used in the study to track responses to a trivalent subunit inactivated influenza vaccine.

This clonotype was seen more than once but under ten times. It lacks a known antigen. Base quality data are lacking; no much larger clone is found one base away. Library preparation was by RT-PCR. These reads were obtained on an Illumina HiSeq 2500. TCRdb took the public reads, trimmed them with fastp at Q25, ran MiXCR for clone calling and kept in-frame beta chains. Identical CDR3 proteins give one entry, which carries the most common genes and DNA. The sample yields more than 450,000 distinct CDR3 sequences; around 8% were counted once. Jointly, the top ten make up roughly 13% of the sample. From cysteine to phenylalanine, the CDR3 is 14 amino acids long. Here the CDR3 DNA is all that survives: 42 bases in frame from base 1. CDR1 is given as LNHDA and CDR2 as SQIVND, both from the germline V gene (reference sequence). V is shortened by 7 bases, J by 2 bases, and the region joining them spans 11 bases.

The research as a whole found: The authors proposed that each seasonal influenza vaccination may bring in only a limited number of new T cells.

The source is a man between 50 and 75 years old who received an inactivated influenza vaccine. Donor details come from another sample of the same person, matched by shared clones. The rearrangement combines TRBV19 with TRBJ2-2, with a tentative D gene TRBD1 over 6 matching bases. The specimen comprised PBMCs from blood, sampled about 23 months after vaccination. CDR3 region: CASKFRGNTGELFF. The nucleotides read TGTGCCAGTAAATTCAGGGGTAACACCGGGGAGCTGTTTTTT.